This T cell receptor beta chain was identified during a study of OX40 agonist ivuxolimab in advanced cancers. Study-wide context: Patients with prior anti-PD-1, anti-PD-L1 or anti-CTLA-4 therapy were eligible; 40% had some. Partial responses occurred in Three dose-escalation patients, one with hepatocellular carcinoma and two with cutaneous melanoma.

This clone was detected only once. The assay was immunoSEQ multiplex PCR, and TCRdb's table has in-frame clones only and misses some. The profile shows approximately 45,000 clones, almost 90% of them singletons. Material: CD4+ or CD8+ T cells sorted from blood, obtained in a trial of the OX40 agonist ivuxolimab. The TCR comes from an adult with an advanced solid tumor such as melanoma, head and neck, liver or kidney cancer.

As DNA, the CDR3 is TGTGCCATCAGTGCGAAGGTTGGAGGCACTGAAGCTTTCTTT. This sequence encodes CAISAKVGGTEAFF. The chain combines TRBV10-3 with TRBJ1-1; D not resolved. The V and J ends lost 4 bases and 4 bases respectively, with 13 bases between them. The CDR3 loop spans 14 amino acids. Germline CDR1 ENHRY, CDR2 SYGVKD.